This T cell receptor beta chain originates from a study of CD8 T cells in ankylosing spondylitis (dated by TCRdb to about 2017). About the full investigation: T cell receptor beta repertoires were profiled in healthy donors and ankylosing spondylitis patients so that disease-linked TCR variants could be found. The full study cohort was made up of about 24 ankylosing spondylitis patients and roughly 98 healthy donors. Peripheral blood samples were taken, and synovial fluid was additionally collected from ankylosing spondylitis patients. The research as a whole found: According to the report, matched synovial fluid samples from ankylosing spondylitis patients were significantly enriched for the disease-linked clones. In peripheral blood, the disease-linked clones were found at relatively low frequencies and had a CD8+ phenotype. Some of the motif variants had been reported before in the synovial fluid and blood of reactive arthritis patients, a finding that suggests common disease-initiation mechanisms. Blood from ankylosing spondylitis patients appeared to be characterized by a TCR beta motif composed of about eight highly homologous amino acid variants.

This clonotype was counted many times. The antigen it recognizes is unknown. Within one base of it there is no much larger clone, and no base qualities were kept. Sequencing instrument: Illumina HiSeq 2500. Quantitative 5'-RACE with molecular barcodes was used to prepare TCR beta libraries. In the original analysis: Disease-linked TCR variants were identified with a new computational method built on a probabilistic model of VDJ rearrangement. Starting from the raw public reads, TCRdb applied fastp trimming at Q25, assembled clones with MiXCR and retained in-frame beta chains. Every CDR3 protein is listed once, alongside the most common genes and DNA of its rows. The V and J calls and clone size come from TCRdb's table, not from the authors' own analysis. This sample is represented by about 320,000 distinct CDR3 sequences; 11% of them were singletons. Around 8.4% of the sample is taken by the ten largest.

Per the germline V gene (reference sequence), DFQATT is the CDR1 and SNEGSKA is the CDR2. The CDR3 sequence holds 14 residues, the cysteine and phenylalanine included. Just the 42-base CDR3 DNA is kept, in frame starting at base 1. For this chain, trimming is 4 bases at the V end and 3 bases at the J end, and the number of junction bases without a gene match is 5. The sequence joins TRBV20-1 to TRBJ2-3, with 9 central nucleotides matching TRBD1. Material: blood, either unsorted or a sorted T cell fraction (not recorded which). The receptor comes from a female donor with ankylosing spondylitis or in good health (not recorded which). The sequence in DNA is TGCAGTGCTACCTACGACAGGGGGACAGATACGCAGTATTTT. Translated, this gives CSATYDRGTDTQYF.